The clone carrying this TCR beta chain turned up a few times. Its antigen remains unidentified. For the library, individual cDNA molecules each received unique molecular identifiers. TCRdb re-derived calls from the RACE reads in MiXCR, one entry per CDR3 protein. The data show tens of thousands of distinct CDR3 sequences, with under 12% seen just once and about 2% held by the top ten. The time point is: patch test 1, 2 weeks after DPC sensitization. Stated treatment: therapeutic diphenylcyclopropenone sensitization with weekly scalp DPC. Blood, whole and unfractionated, served as the source for total RNA extraction. This record comes from a study of human T cells and chemical hapten exposure. Points from the study as a whole: Patch test score showed a positive correlation with PT1 expanded TCR counts.

Germline CDR1 SGHRS, CDR2 YFSETQ. Between the trimmed V and J ends, which lost 2 bases and 7 bases, there was a span of 16 bases. The CDR3 is 15 residues long. The sample was whole blood, taken in connection with sensitization to the hapten diphenylcyclopropenone (DPC). The rearrangement joins TRBV5-1 to TRBJ2-1; tentatively, D is TRBD1 or TRBD2 (6 bases each). The TCR sequence derives from a man aged 40-49 years with alopecia areata. Some clones in this sample may be carry-over from other donors' samples. CDR3 region: CASSFRETRGNEQFF. As DNA, the CDR3 is TGCGCCAGCAGCTTCCGGGAGACAAGGGGGAATGAGCAGTTCTTC.